One and the same sample provided the 14 T cell receptor beta chains below, sequenced in a study of monozygotic twins with inflammatory bowel disease. TCRdb derives one entry per CDR3 protein from the 5' RACE reads, leaving out DNA. This sample's clone table lists about 380,000 distinct CDR3 sequences. Sequences were obtained from blood. The source of these receptors is a human donor with ulcerative colitis or Crohn's disease, or a healthy co-twin of an affected twin (not recorded which).

This rearrangement joins TRBV10-3 to TRBJ2-5; the TCRdb D gene call, TRBD2, has no DNA to confirm it. The CDR3 consists of 14 residues. Germline V CDR1 and CDR2: ENHRY, SYGVKD. This chain's CDR3 is CAISRTSGQETQYF.

This chain connects TRBV6-6 to TRBJ1-5. The CDR3 consists of 14 residues. The germline V gene has CDR1 MNHNY and CDR2 SVGAGI (reference sequence). The CDR3 is CASSHYNSNQPQHF.

The chain recombines TRBV5-1 with TRBJ1-4; TCRdb lists TRBD1, though no DNA is available to test this call. This CDR3 has 15 residues. From germline, CDR1 is SGHRS and CDR2 YFSETQ. CDR3 sequence reads: CASSLGTGYNEKLFF.

The chain is built from TRBV4-1 and TRBJ1-2; TCRdb's D call, TRBD1, is unchecked because there is no DNA. Germline V gene sequence: CDR1 MGHRA, CDR2 YSYEKL. The length of the CDR3 is 17 residues. This chain's CDR3 is CASSDDETGTGTYGYTF.

V is TRBV18 and J is TRBJ2-4; TCRdb proposes TRBD1, but this gene call is untestable without DNA. The CDR3 runs 16 residues. Germline CDR1 and CDR2: KGHSH and LQKENI. The CDR3 protein is CASSLRTGATKNIQYF.

The rearrangement joins TRBV20-1 to TRBJ2-1. The germline V gene encodes CDR1 DFQATT and CDR2 SNEGSKA (reference sequence). The CDR3 spans 16 residues. CDR3 residues: CSARDRRTAHYNEQFF.

The V gene is TRBV4-1, the J gene TRBJ1-6; TCRdb's D call, TRBD1, is unchecked because there is no DNA. Per germline, CDR1 MGHRA and CDR2 YSYEKL. The CDR3 is made up of 16 amino acids. The CDR3 spells CASSHSGGTYNSPLHF.

The rearrangement joins TRBV30 to TRBJ2-7. CDR1 is GTSNPN and CDR2 is SVGIG in the germline V gene (reference sequence). This CDR3 is built from 11 residues. The CDR3 region is CAWSVNYDQYF.

The chain has TRBV6-6 and TRBJ2-2. Germline CDR1 MNHNY, CDR2 SVGAGI (reference sequence). The CDR3 length is 13 residues. This CDR3 reads CASSLTIGGELFF.

Here the CDR3 reads CSGTGGNTEAFF. This chain links TRBV20-1 with TRBJ1-1; TCRdb picks TRBD1, but there is no DNA to check that call. The CDR3 spans 12 residues. CDR1 is DFQATT and CDR2 is SNEGSKA in the germline V gene (reference sequence).

The chain combines TRBV28 with TRBJ2-7; TCRdb picks TRBD1, but there is no DNA to check that call. Germline V CDR1 and CDR2: MDHEN, SYDVKM. This CDR3 spans 13 amino acids. CDR3: CATRGQGVYEQYF.

The chain links TRBV4-3 to TRBJ1-2; TCRdb's D call of TRBD1 is untestable without DNA. This CDR3 region has 15 residues. Germline CDR1 and CDR2: LGHNA and YSLEER. This chain's CDR3 is CASSQEWGALFGYTF.

The chain couples TRBV28 to TRBJ2-7. CDR1 MDHEN and CDR2 SYDVKM come from the germline V gene. CDR3 length: 11 residues. This CDR3 is CASSLYYEQYF.

The chain couples TRBV4-2 to TRBJ2-4. Germline CDR1 reads LGHNA; CDR2 reads YNFKEQ. The CDR3 runs 15 residues. CDR3 sequence reads: CASSQDSLGKNIQYF.